Listed here are 13 T cell receptor beta chains from one sample, sequenced in a study of shared clonotypes between healthy human individuals. TCRdb keeps only in-frame clones here, not all; method: immunoSEQ multiplex PCR. The sample has some 2,000,000 clones, around 95% seen once. The sequenced sample was naive CD4+ T cells sorted from blood. Subset described: CD45RA+ positively selected. These receptor sequences come from a man between 18 and 29 years old in good health.

This clone was seen a few times. As DNA, the CDR3 is TGTGCCAGCAGTTCCCGCTATGGCTACACCTTC. Residues: CASSSRYGYTF. The rearrangement uses TRBV6-6 and TRBJ1-2; D uncertain. The CDR3 totals 11 residues. V lost 4 bases to trimming and J lost 4 bases, with 4 bases between them. CDR1 is MNHNY, CDR2 SVGAGI, per germline (reference sequence).

The chain employs TRBV20-1 and TRBJ1-4, with unresolved D. Deletions cut 3 bases from V and 7 bases from J, with 6 bases between. This CDR3 is built from 11 residues. CDR1 and CDR2 (germline): DFQATT, SNEGSKA (reference sequence). CDR3 protein: CSASKPEKLFF. The CDR3 nucleotides read TGCAGTGCTAGTAAGCCTGAAAAACTGTTTTTT.

J is TRBJ2-5 and V is TRBV4-2; 7 bases fit TRBD2. The CDR3 has 17 residues. V gave up 1 base and J gave up 1 base; unmatched junction bases: 9. Germline V gene lookup returns CDR1 LGHNA and CDR2 YNFKEQ. The CDR3 sequence is CASSQAAVRGSQETQYF. CDR3 coding DNA: TGTGCCAGCAGCCAAGCTGCAGTTCGCGGGAGCCAAGAGACCCAGTACTTC.

With respect to this clone: The same CDR3 is also encoded by other DNA sequences in this sample. The V and J genes are TRBV5-1 and TRBJ2-3; no clear D. CDR1 is SGHRS and CDR2 is YFSETQ in the germline V gene. V lost 3 bases to trimming and J lost 1 base, with 3 bases between them. The CDR3 runs to 12 residues. As DNA, the CDR3 is TGCGCCAGCAGCTCAGGCACAGATACGCAGTATTTT. Translation: CASSSGTDTQYF.

The V call is TRBV6-6, the J call TRBJ2-7; 7 nucleotides align to TRBD2. Germline values: CDR1 MNHNY, CDR2 SVGAGI (reference sequence). The CDR3 is 13 residues long. V shed 8 bases and J 6 bases; nucleotides not matched to a gene: 10. CDR3 in amino acids: CASVGGGQGEQYF. CDR3 DNA sequence: TGTGCCAGCGTCGGGGGAGGGCAGGGCGAGCAGTACTTC.

The V call is TRBV28, the J call TRBJ1-1, with D possibly TRBD1 on 6 matching bases. The germline gives CDR1 MDHEN, CDR2 SYDVKM. CDR3 size: 14 residues. V shed 5 bases and J shed 6 bases, with 16 bases lying between them. The CDR3 protein is CASSPHTGGAEAFF. The CDR3 DNA sequence: TGTGCCAGCAGTCCCCATACGGGGGGCGCTGAAGCTTTCTTT.

The chain uses TRBV6-7 and TRBJ2-1; 12 bases align to TRBD2. TRBV6-7 is labeled an ORF, and its function is uncertain. V shed 5 bases, J shed 0 bases, and the junction held 17 bases outside the gene matches. The CDR3 covers 21 residues. CDR3 sequence (DNA): TGTGCCAGCAGTAGACTTCGACTAGCGGGAGCCTACCATCACTCCTACAATGAGCAGTTCTTC. It encodes CASSRLRLAGAYHHSYNEQFF.

The chain joins TRBV10-3 to TRBJ1-1; the D gene is possibly TRBD1 (6 bases). Trimming removed 7 bases at V and 6 bases at J, with 15 bases between. Germline values: CDR1 ENHRY, CDR2 SYGVKD. This CDR3 region has 13 residues. The CDR3 is CAITDGGQSEAFF. DNA for the CDR3: TGTGCCATCACCGACGGGGGGCAGTCTGAAGCTTTCTTT.

This clone occurred once. The rearrangement uses TRBV6-5 and TRBJ2-7, with TRBD2 as a possible D gene (5 bases). Trimming pared 3 bases from V and 9 bases from J, leaving 21 bases between. The CDR3 runs to 15 residues. Germline V gene lookup returns CDR1 MNHEY and CDR2 SVGAGI. This CDR3 is CASSYSVGDDRGQYF. The DNA for the CDR3 is TGTGCCAGCAGTTATTCTGTCGGAGACGATCGGGGGCAGTACTTC.

The sample holds a few counts of this clone. V gene TRBV5-1 combines with J gene TRBJ2-1; TRBD2 agrees at 12 bases. The germline gives CDR1 SGHRS, CDR2 YFSETQ. This CDR3 region has 16 residues. Trimming removed 0 bases from V and 7 bases from J; junction bases left unmatched: 5. The CDR3 is CASSLDSLAGGNEQFF. The CDR3 DNA sequence: TGCGCCAGCAGCTTGGATAGTCTAGCGGGAGGGAATGAGCAGTTCTTC.

This chain uses TRBV7-2 with TRBJ2-1, with a possible D match to TRBD1 (6 bases). Germline V gene lookup returns CDR1 SGHTA and CDR2 FQGNSA. The V end was cut by 2 bases, the J end by 3 bases, with 11 bases between. The CDR3 runs to 15 residues. The CDR3 coding sequence is TGTGCCAGCAGCTTATTGGCAGGGGACTACAATGAGCAGTTCTTC. The encoded protein is CASSLLAGDYNEQFF.

This rearrangement joins TRBV5-1 to TRBJ1-5, with 7 bases lining up with TRBD1. After removal of 4 bases from V and 2 bases from J, the junction contained 6 bases not matched to a gene. Germline loops: CDR1 SGHRS, CDR2 YFSETQ. The CDR3 runs to 15 residues. Here the CDR3 reads CASSLGTDRNQPQHF. The CDR3 bases are TGCGCCAGCAGCCTAGGGACAGACCGCAATCAGCCCCAGCATTTT.

About this clone: Other DNA sequences in the same sample also yield this CDR3. This chain connects TRBV5-1 to TRBJ2-3; D is unclear. V lost 4 bases, J lost 0 bases, and 9 bases lay in between. This CDR3 contains 14 residues. Germline V gives CDR1 SGHRS, CDR2 YFSETQ. CDR3: CASSLTVSTDTQYF. The CDR3 bases are TGCGCCAGCAGCCTAACTGTGAGCACAGATACGCAGTATTTT. The whole variable domain, filled in from reference TRBV5-1 and TRBJ2-3, reads KAGVTQTPRYLIKTRGQQVTLSCSPISGHRSVSWYQQTPGQGLQFLFEYFSETQRNKGNFPGRFSGRQFSNSRSEMNVSTLELGDSALYLCASSLTVSTDTQYFGPGTRLTVL.